The 30 T cell receptor beta chains below come from one sample, sequenced in a study of blood T cell repertoires in COVID-19. Assay used: immunoSEQ multiplex PCR; TCRdb lists only in-frame clones, some missing. In the table there are about 190,000 clones, more than 85% of which are singletons. The sample consisted of peripheral blood. The origin of the receptors is a man aged 25 to 40 with acute or convalescent COVID-19.

The chain combines TRBV30 with TRBJ2-7; D possibly corresponds to TRBD2 (6 bases). Germline CDR1 is GTSNPN and CDR2 is SVGIG (reference sequence). The CDR3 runs 15 residues. V gave up 2 bases and J gave up 4 bases, with 18 bases separating them. CDR3 protein: CAWSPRDLGFYEQYF. For the CDR3, the DNA is TGTGCCTGGAGTCCCCGGGACTTGGGGTTTTACGAGCAGTACTTC.

The V and J genes are TRBV5-1 and TRBJ2-7; D is unclear. Trimming removed 4 bases from V and 3 bases from J, with 14 bases in between. This CDR3 has 14 residues. Germline V CDR1 and CDR2: SGHRS, YFSETQ. This chain's CDR3 is CASSLSSAGYEQYF. The CDR3 DNA reads TGCGCCAGCAGCCTGTCTTCGGCAGGCTACGAGCAGTACTTC. Looking up the rest from reference TRBV5-1 and TRBJ2-7 gives the full variable domain: KAGVTQTPRYLIKTRGQQVTLSCSPISGHRSVSWYQQTPGQGLQFLFEYFSETQRNKGNFPGRFSGRQFSNSRSEMNVSTLELGDSALYLCASSLSSAGYEQYFGPGTRLTVT.

CDR3 coding DNA: TGTGCCAGTAGTCCTCAGACAGGGCAAAATGAGCAGTTCTTC. It specifies CASSPQTGQNEQFF. This chain joins TRBV19 and TRBJ2-1; 7 bases agree with TRBD1. The CDR3 is made up of 14 amino acids. Trimming cost V 5 bases and J 7 bases; bases outside gene matches: 8. From germline, CDR1 is LNHDA and CDR2 SQIVND (reference sequence).

This chain connects TRBV27 to TRBJ2-7; D unclear. CDR3 size: 15 residues. Germline assignment: CDR1 MNHEY and CDR2 SMNVEV (reference sequence). V was pared by 0 bases and J by 5 bases, with 14 bases between. CDR3 DNA sequence: TGTGCCAGCAGTTTATCCGTTCTTGGTGCGGACGAGCAGTACTTC. It yields the protein CASSLSVLGADEQYF.

Here the CDR3 reads CASSPNGPGINTEAFF. CDR3 in DNA: TGTGCCAGCTCACCAAACGGTCCGGGAATCAACACTGAAGCTTTCTTT. The chain is built from TRBV18 and TRBJ1-1; no clear D. The CDR3 sequence is 16 residues long. The V and J ends lost 2 bases and 2 bases respectively, with 15 bases between them. Germline V gene data show CDR1 as KGHSH and CDR2 as LQKENI.

This chain connects TRBV3-1 (or the pseudogene TRBV3-2) to TRBJ2-7; D is undetermined. The germline V and J ends were trimmed by 4 bases and 5 bases, with 9 bases remaining between them. The CDR3 length is 12 residues. CDR1 and CDR2 from the germline V gene are LGHDT and YNNKEL (reference sequence). CDR3 loop: CASSRRGNEQYF. As DNA, the CDR3 is TGTGCCAGCAGCCGCCGTGGCAACGAGCAGTACTTC.

The V call is TRBV28, the J call TRBJ2-2; 8 nucleotides match TRBD2. This CDR3 is 15 amino acids long. Per germline, CDR1 MDHEN and CDR2 SYDVKM. The junction had 7 bases not matched to a gene; V was cut back by 6 bases and J by 4 bases. The CDR3 nucleotides read TGTGCCAGCAGGGAAAGCGGGAGTGGCACCGGGGAGCTGTTTTTT. Translating gives CASRESGSGTGELFF. The full variable domain, with the rest looked up from reference TRBV28 and TRBJ2-2, is DVKVTQSSRYLVKRTGEKVFLECVQDMDHENMFWYRQDPGLGLRLIYFSYDVKMKEKGDIPEGYSVSREKKERFSLILESASTNQTSMYLCASRESGSGTGELFFGEGSRLTVL.

This clone has only one observation. The genes are TRBV7-9 and TRBJ1-1; 7 nucleotides align to TRBD1. The germline V gene has CDR1 SEHNR and CDR2 FQNEAQ (reference sequence). The CDR3 runs to 15 residues. V was pared by 6 bases and J by 0 bases, with 7 bases of the junction left unmatched. For the CDR3, the DNA is TGTGCCAGCAGGGAAACCGGGACAGTGAACACTGAAGCTTTCTTT. As protein: CASRETGTVNTEAFF.

The rearrangement joins TRBV5-1 to TRBJ2-2, with 10 nucleotides matching TRBD1. The V gene end was trimmed by 0 bases and the J gene end by 7 bases; junction bases not matched to a gene: 3. Germline CDR1 and CDR2: SGHRS and YFSETQ. The length of the CDR3 is 15 residues. The CDR3, as DNA: TGCGCCAGCAGCTTGGGACAGGGGGCAAACGGGGAGCTGTTTTTT. Protein: CASSLGQGANGELFF. Filled out from reference TRBV5-1 and TRBJ2-2, the complete variable domain reads KAGVTQTPRYLIKTRGQQVTLSCSPISGHRSVSWYQQTPGQGLQFLFEYFSETQRNKGNFPGRFSGRQFSNSRSEMNVSTLELGDSALYLCASSLGQGANGELFFGEGSRLTVL.

The rearrangement joins TRBV6-1 to TRBJ1-5, with TRBD1 identical over 7 bases. V trimming: 2 bases; J trimming: 0 bases; junction bases outside the gene matches: 7. The CDR3 has 17 residues. Germline CDR1 reads MNHNS; CDR2 reads SASEGT. CDR3 protein: CASSEWGRGYSNQPQHF. Written as DNA, the CDR3 is TGTGCCAGCAGTGAATGGGGCAGGGGGTATAGCAATCAGCCCCAGCATTTT.

This chain links TRBV18 with TRBJ2-1; TRBD2 aligns across 12 bases. V gave up 0 bases and J gave up 1 base; unmatched junction bases: 1. CDR1 is KGHSH, CDR2 LQKENI, per germline. This CDR3 contains 17 residues. In DNA form, the CDR3 reads TGTGCCAGCTCACCACCGGGACTAGCGGGTTCCTACAATGAGCAGTTCTTC. It is translated as CASSPPGLAGSYNEQFF.

J is TRBJ2-1 and V is TRBV19, with TRBD2 matching over 16 bases. CDR1 is LNHDA and CDR2 is SQIVND in the germline V gene (reference sequence). The CDR3 totals 14 residues. With V trimmed by 6 bases and J by 10 bases, 3 bases remained unmatched. CDR3 sequence (DNA): TGTGCCAGTAGGGGACTAGCGGGGGGGAACGAGCAGTTCTTC. Protein product: CASRGLAGGNEQFF.

The V and J genes are TRBV9 and TRBJ2-5; TRBD2 matches 7 bases. V was clipped by 3 bases and J by 5 bases; unmatched bases: 10. The germline gives CDR1 SGDLS, CDR2 YYNGEE. The CDR3 runs to 15 residues. CDR3 loop: CASSGSSGHGETQYF. The DNA for the CDR3 is TGTGCCAGCAGCGGCTCTAGCGGCCATGGGGAGACCCAGTACTTC.

The chain is built from TRBV5-5 and TRBJ1-2; TRBD1 might be the D (5 bases). Trimming stripped 0 bases from V and 4 bases from J, with 16 bases between. This CDR3 is 16 amino acids long. The V gene's germline CDR1 is SGHKS and CDR2 YYEKEE (reference sequence). The CDR3 reads CASSLAPQGVIYGYTF. The CDR3, as DNA: TGTGCCAGCAGCTTGGCTCCCCAGGGCGTCATCTATGGCTACACCTTC.

This clone occurred once. The V call is TRBV4-1, the J call TRBJ1-5, with no clear D. This CDR3 comprises 15 residues. Trimming stripped 3 bases from V and 0 bases from J, with 9 bases between. Looked up from germline, CDR1 is MGHRA and CDR2 is YSYEKL. CDR3 loop: CASSQDSYSNQPQHF. CDR3 DNA: TGCGCCAGCAGCCAGGATAGCTATAGCAATCAGCCCCAGCATTTT.

The rearrangement joins TRBV19 to TRBJ1-1, with unresolved D. CDR1 LNHDA and CDR2 SQIVND come from the germline V gene (reference sequence). This CDR3 is 14 amino acids long. V lost 2 bases to trimming and J lost 0 bases, with 7 bases between them. For the CDR3, the DNA is TGTGCCAGTAGTATACCACATTTGAACACTGAAGCTTTCTTT. Amino acid sequence: CASSIPHLNTEAFF.

The chain combines TRBV15 with TRBJ1-1, with D hard to call. Trimming removed 2 bases at V and 5 bases at J, with 6 bases between. Germline assignment: CDR1 LNHNV and CDR2 YYDKDF (reference sequence). The CDR3 has 12 residues. CDR3 amino acids: CATSRTGTEAFF. DNA for the CDR3: TGTGCCACCAGCAGAACGGGTACTGAAGCTTTCTTT.

The V and J genes are TRBV29-1 and TRBJ2-7; 12 bases map to TRBD1. The CDR3 contains 15 residues. Germline values: CDR1 SQVTM, CDR2 ANQGSEA. Germline trimming cut 4 bases from V and 9 bases from J; bases unmatched to any gene: 13. The CDR3 region has the DNA TGCAGCGTTGCCGCTCCCGGGACAGGGGGCGCAGGGCAGTACTTC. It codes for CSVAAPGTGGAGQYF.

The chain joins TRBV10-2 to TRBJ1-4; D unresolved. Germline V gene lookup returns CDR1 WSHSY and CDR2 SAAADI. There are 11 residues in the CDR3. V lost 7 bases, J lost 5 bases, and 5 bases lay in between. CDR3 nucleotides: TGCGCCAGCAAGAGGAATGAAAAACTGTTTTTT. Translation: CASKRNEKLFF.

The chain carries TRBV18 and TRBJ1-4; D is undetermined. Trimming stripped 3 bases from V and 4 bases from J, with 6 bases between. Per germline, CDR1 KGHSH and CDR2 LQKENI. The CDR3 length is 13 residues. CDR3 sequence reads: CASSPGSNEKLFF. Written as DNA, the CDR3 is TGTGCCAGCTCACCTGGGAGTAATGAAAAACTGTTTTTT.

J is TRBJ1-6 and V is TRBV10-2, with no clear D. This CDR3 comprises 14 residues. Trimming removed 3 bases from V and 7 bases from J, with 10 bases in between. The germline V gene has CDR1 WSHSY and CDR2 SAAADI. CDR3 sequence: CASSDTVTNSPLHF. The CDR3 nucleotides read TGCGCCAGCAGTGATACAGTGACCAATTCACCCCTCCACTTT.

The V call is TRBV27, the J call TRBJ1-4, with 9 positions matching TRBD1. Looked up from germline, CDR1 is MNHEY and CDR2 is SMNVEV (reference sequence). The CDR3 has 15 residues. With V trimmed by 8 bases and J by 5 bases, 9 bases remained unmatched. The CDR3 DNA is TGTGCCAGCCGTGAGCTGGACAGGGGAAATGAAAAACTGTTTTTT. The encoded protein is CASRELDRGNEKLFF.

This chain links TRBV2 with TRBJ1-3; no clear D gene. V was trimmed by 5 bases and J by 3 bases, leaving 14 bases between them. CDR1 and CDR2 (germline): SNHLY, FYNNEI. The CDR3 is 15 residues long. CDR3 nucleotide sequence: TGTGCCAGCAGTCTCCTCTCCGGGATTGGAAACACCATATATTTT. This gives the protein CASSLLSGIGNTIYF. The entire variable domain, with the rest obtained from reference TRBV2 and TRBJ1-3, is as follows: EPEVTQTPSHQVTQMGQEVILRCVPISNHLYFYWYRQILGQKVEFLVSFYNNEISEKSEIFDDQFSVERPDGSNFTLKIRSTKLEDSAMYFCASSLLSGIGNTIYFGEGSWLTVV.

The chain is built from TRBV19 and TRBJ1-4; D uncertain. The V end lost 2 bases, the J end lost 8 bases, and 12 bases lay between the germline ends. The CDR3 totals 14 residues. Looked up from germline, CDR1 is LNHDA and CDR2 is SQIVND (reference sequence). The CDR3 sequence is CASSISAVNEKLFF. CDR3 bases: TGTGCCAGTAGTATATCAGCGGTCAACGAAAAACTGTTTTTT. The full variable domain, rest sourced from reference TRBV19 and TRBJ1-4, is DGGITQSPKYLFRKEGQNVTLSCEQNLNHDAMYWYRQDPGQGLRLIYYSQIVNDFQKGDIAEGYSVSREKKESFPLTVTSAQKNPTAFYLCASSISAVNEKLFFGSGTQLSVL.

This clone has just one count. The chain is built from TRBV19 and TRBJ2-5; tentative D call: TRBD1 (5 bases). The CDR3 has 15 residues. Germline assignment: CDR1 LNHDA and CDR2 SQIVND (reference sequence). Trimming removed 6 bases at V and 4 bases at J, with 18 bases between. The DNA of the CDR3 is TGTGCCAGTAGAAAACAGGCGGCGCGACCAGAGACCCAGTACTTC. This translates into CASRKQAARPETQYF.

The rearrangement joins TRBV7-9 to TRBJ2-7; unclear D gene. Germline assignment: CDR1 SEHNR and CDR2 FQNEAQ (reference sequence). CDR3 length equals 15 residues. The V end was cut by 0 bases, the J end by 0 bases, with 9 bases between. The CDR3 DNA reads as TGTGCCAGCAGCTTAGCTAGCCAGAGCTCCTACGAGCAGTACTTC. Residues: CASSLASQSSYEQYF.

The V gene is TRBV2, the J gene TRBJ1-5; TRBD1 aligns across 10 bases. Trimming cost V 7 bases and J 1 base; bases outside gene matches: 4. The CDR3 is 15 amino acids. CDR1 SNHLY and CDR2 FYNNEI come from the germline V gene. The CDR3 DNA reads TGTGCCAGCAAAGGACAGGGGGGAAGCAATCAGCCCCAGCATTTT. It codes for CASKGQGGSNQPQHF. The full variable domain, completed using reference TRBV2 and TRBJ1-5, is EPEVTQTPSHQVTQMGQEVILRCVPISNHLYFYWYRQILGQKVEFLVSFYNNEISEKSEIFDDQFSVERPDGSNFTLKIRSTKLEDSAMYFCASKGQGGSNQPQHFGDGTRLSIL.

Many counts were recorded for this clone. The junction does not match germline at one end; this may be a read error. The chain employs TRBV6-1 and TRBJ1-4; 7 bases align to TRBD1. CDR1 is MNHNS, CDR2 SASEGT, per germline. The CDR3 extends over 15 amino acids. CDR3 DNA: TGTGCCAGCAGGGAAGGGCCGGGACAGAATGAAAAACTGTTTTTT. Its translation: CASREGPGQNEKLFF.

The chain carries TRBV5-1 and TRBJ2-2, with TRBD1 matching over 7 bases. Looked up from germline, CDR1 is SGHRS and CDR2 is YFSETQ. This CDR3 is built from 17 residues. After removal of 0 bases from V and 5 bases from J, the junction contained 10 bases not matched to a gene. The CDR3 nucleotides are TGCGCCAGCAGCTTGGCGTCGCGACAGGGAGTAACCGGGGAGCTGTTTTTT. Translation gives CASSLASRQGVTGELFF.

The J gene is TRBJ2-5, the V gene TRBV2, with a tentative D call TRBD2 (5 bases). The V end was cut by 7 bases, the J end by 3 bases, with 12 bases between. The CDR3 length is 13 residues. CDR1 is SNHLY, CDR2 FYNNEI, per germline. In DNA form, the CDR3 reads TGTGCCAGCAACCGGGGTGGGGAAGAGACCCAGTACTTC. Protein: CASNRGGEETQYF.